What follows are 5 T cell receptor beta chains derived from one specimen sequenced in a study of control samples from healthy donors and cancer patients. Profiled with immunoSEQ multiplex PCR; TCRdb holds only in-frame clones, not every one. Here the sample spans 200,000 to 250,000 clones, just under 95% being singletons. Specimen: blood. These receptors were taken from a man in his forties or fifties in good health.

V and J are TRBV9 and TRBJ2-1, with D perhaps TRBD1 or TRBD2 (5 bases each). The CDR3 loop spans 15 amino acids. With 0 bases removed from V and 2 bases from J, the gap between germline ends came to 9 bases. Germline lookup yields CDR1 SGDLS and CDR2 YYNGEE. The CDR3 region is CASSVVGETYNEQFF. For the CDR3, the DNA is TGTGCCAGCAGCGTAGTGGGGGAGACCTACAATGAGCAGTTCTTC.

This chain uses TRBV24-1 with TRBJ1-5, with 7 bases identical to TRBD1. CDR1 and CDR2 (germline): KGHDR, SFDVKD. The CDR3 spans 14 residues. V trimming: 4 bases; J trimming: 5 bases; junction bases outside the gene matches: 4. CDR3 amino acids: CATSEDRSHQPQHF. The CDR3 DNA reads as TGTGCCACCAGTGAGGACAGGTCCCATCAGCCCCAGCATTTT.

The chain combines TRBV7-9 with TRBJ1-2, with 10 bases lining up with TRBD1. The ends lost 5 bases at V and 5 bases at J; junction bases unmatched: 5. CDR3 length: 14 amino acids. Germline-derived CDR1 and CDR2 are SEHNR and FQNEAQ (reference sequence). The CDR3 DNA sequence: TGTGCCAGCAGCCCCCCGGGACAGGGGTATGGCTACACCTTC. It specifies CASSPPGQGYGYTF. The variable domain in full, with the rest retrieved from reference TRBV7-9 and TRBJ1-2, is DTGVSQNPRHKITKRGQNVTFRCDPISEHNRLYWYRQTLGQGPEFLTYFQNEAQLEKSRLLSDRFSAERPKGSFSTLEIQRTEQGDSAMYLCASSPPGQGYGYTFGSGTRLTVV.

The chain employs TRBV9 and TRBJ2-1, with unresolved D. Trimming left V 4 bases short and J 0 bases short, with 11 bases between. Germline V gives CDR1 SGDLS, CDR2 YYNGEE. The CDR3 has 15 residues. The CDR3, as DNA: TGTGCCAGCAGCACGGGCTTCCTCTCCTACAATGAGCAGTTCTTC. Translation gives CASSTGFLSYNEQFF.

CDR3 in amino acids: CASRRGPEYTEAFF. The CDR3 DNA reads as TGTGCCAGCCGCAGGGGGCCGGAATACACTGAAGCTTTCTTT. The chain links TRBV6-5 to TRBJ1-1; 8 bases are a match to TRBD1. This CDR3 is built from 14 residues. Trimming cost V 8 bases and J 3 bases; bases outside gene matches: 8. The germline V gene encodes CDR1 MNHEY and CDR2 SVGAGI.